This T cell receptor (beta chain) was identified in a study of CD8 T cells in ankylosing spondylitis. This clonotype was seen a handful of times. Its antigen is currently unknown. In TCRdb, the 5' RACE reads were re-called with MiXCR into one record per CDR3 protein. The table records 450,000 to 550,000 distinct CDR3 sequences, approximately 5% of them present only once. Broader study findings: Ankylosing spondylitis blood appeared to carry a characteristic TCR beta motif of fewer than 10 highly homologous variants.

V lost 5 bases to trimming and J lost 7 bases; unmatched junction nucleotides: 3. CDR3 size: 12 residues. Germline V CDR1 and CDR2: MNHEY, SVGEGT. Sequencing input: blood, either unsorted or a sorted T cell fraction (not recorded which). V is TRBV6-2 or TRBV6-3 and J is TRBJ2-5, with 8 positions matching TRBD2. This TCR came from a male donor with ankylosing spondylitis. CDR3 in amino acids: CASSTRGGTQYF. The CDR3 DNA reads as TGTGCCAGCAGTACTCGGGGGGGGACCCAGTACTTC.